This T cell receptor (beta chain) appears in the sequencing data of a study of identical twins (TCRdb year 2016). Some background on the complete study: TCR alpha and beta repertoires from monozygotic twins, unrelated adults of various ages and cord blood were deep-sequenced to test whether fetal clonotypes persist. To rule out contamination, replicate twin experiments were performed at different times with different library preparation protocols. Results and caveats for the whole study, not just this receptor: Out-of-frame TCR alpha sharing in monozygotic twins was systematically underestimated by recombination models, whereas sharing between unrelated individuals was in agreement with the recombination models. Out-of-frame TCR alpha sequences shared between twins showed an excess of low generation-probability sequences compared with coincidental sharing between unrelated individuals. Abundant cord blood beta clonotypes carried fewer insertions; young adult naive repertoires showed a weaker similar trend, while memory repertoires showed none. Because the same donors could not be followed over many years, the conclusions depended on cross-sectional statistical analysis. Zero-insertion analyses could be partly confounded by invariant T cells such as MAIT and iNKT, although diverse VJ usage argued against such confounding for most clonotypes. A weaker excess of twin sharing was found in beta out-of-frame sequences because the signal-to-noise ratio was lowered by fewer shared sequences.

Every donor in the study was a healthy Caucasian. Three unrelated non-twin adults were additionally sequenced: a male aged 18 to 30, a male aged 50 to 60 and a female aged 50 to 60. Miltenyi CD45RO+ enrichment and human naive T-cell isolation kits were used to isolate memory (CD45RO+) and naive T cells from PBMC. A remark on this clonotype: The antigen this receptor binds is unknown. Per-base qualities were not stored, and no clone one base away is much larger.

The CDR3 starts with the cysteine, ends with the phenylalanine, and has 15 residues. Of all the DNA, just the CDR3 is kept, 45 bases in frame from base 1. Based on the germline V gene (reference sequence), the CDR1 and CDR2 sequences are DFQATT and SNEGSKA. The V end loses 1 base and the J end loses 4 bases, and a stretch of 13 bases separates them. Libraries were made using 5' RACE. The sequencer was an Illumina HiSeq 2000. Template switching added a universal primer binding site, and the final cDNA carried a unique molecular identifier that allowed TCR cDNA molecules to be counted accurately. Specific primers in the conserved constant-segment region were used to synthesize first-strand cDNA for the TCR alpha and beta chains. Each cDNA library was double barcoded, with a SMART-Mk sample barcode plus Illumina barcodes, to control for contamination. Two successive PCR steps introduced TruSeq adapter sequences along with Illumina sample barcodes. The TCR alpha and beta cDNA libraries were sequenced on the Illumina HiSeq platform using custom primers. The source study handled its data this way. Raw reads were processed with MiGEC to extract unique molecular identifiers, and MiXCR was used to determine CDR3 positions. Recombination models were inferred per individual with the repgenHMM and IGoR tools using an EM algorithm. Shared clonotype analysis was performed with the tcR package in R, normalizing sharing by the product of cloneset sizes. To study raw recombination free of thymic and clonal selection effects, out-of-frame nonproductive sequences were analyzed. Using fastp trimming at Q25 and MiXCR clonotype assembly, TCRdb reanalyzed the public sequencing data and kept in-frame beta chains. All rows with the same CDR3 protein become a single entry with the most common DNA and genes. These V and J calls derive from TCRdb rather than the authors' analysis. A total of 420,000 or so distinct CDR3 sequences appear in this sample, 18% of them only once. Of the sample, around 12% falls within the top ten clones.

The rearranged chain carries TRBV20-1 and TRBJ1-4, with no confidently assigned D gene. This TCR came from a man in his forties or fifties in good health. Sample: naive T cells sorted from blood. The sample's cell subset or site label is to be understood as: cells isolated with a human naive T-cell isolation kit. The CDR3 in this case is CSARGVLADNEKLFF. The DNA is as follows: TGCAGTGCTAGAGGGGTTTTGGCGGATAATGAAAAACTGTTTTTT.